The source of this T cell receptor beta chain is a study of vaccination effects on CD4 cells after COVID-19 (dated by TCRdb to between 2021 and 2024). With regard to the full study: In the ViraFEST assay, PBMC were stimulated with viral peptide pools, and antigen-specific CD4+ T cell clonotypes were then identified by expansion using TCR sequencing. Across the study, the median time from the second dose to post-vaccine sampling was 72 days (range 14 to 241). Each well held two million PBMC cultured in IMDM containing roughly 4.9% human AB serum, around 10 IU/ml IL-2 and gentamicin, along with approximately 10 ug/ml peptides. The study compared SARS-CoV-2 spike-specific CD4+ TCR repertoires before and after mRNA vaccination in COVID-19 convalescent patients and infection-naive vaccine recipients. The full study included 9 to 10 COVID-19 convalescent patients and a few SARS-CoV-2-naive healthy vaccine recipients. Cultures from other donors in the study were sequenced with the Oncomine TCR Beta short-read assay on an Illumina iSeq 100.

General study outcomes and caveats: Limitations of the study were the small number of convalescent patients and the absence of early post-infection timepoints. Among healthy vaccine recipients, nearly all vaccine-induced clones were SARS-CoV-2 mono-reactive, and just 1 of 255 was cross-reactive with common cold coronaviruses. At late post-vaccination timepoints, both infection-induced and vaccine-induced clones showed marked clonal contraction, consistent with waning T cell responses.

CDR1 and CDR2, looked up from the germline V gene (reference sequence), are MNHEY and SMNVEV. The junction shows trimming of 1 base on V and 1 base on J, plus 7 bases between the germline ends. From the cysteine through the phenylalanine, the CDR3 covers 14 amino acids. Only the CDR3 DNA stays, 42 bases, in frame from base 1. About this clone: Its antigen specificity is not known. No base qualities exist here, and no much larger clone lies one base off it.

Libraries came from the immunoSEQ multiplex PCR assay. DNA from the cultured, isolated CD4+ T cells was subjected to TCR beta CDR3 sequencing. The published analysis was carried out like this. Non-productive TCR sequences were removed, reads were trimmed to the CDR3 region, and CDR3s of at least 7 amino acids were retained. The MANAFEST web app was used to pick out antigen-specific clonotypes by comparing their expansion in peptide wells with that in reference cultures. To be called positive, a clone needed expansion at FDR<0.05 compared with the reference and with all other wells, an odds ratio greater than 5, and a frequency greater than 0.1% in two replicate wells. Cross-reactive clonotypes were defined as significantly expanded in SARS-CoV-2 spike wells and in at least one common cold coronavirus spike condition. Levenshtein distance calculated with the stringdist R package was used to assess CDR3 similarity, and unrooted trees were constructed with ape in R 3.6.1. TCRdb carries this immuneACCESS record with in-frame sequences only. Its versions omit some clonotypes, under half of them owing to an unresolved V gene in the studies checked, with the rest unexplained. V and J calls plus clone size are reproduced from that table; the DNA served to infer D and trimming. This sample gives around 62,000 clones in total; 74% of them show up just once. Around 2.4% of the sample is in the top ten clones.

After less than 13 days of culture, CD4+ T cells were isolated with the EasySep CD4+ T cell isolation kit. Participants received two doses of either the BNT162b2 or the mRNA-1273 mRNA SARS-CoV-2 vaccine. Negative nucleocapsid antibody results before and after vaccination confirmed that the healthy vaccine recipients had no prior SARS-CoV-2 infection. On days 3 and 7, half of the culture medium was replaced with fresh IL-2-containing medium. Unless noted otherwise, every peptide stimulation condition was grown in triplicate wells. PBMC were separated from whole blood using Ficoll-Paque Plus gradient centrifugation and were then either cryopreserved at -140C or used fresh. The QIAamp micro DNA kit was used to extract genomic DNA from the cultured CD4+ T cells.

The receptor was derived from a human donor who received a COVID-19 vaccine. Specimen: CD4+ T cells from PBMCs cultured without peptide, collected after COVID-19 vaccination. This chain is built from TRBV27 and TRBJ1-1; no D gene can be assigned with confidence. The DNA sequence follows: TGTGCCAGCAGTTTATTGGCCCAGAACACTGAAGCTTTCTTT. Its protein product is CASSLLAQNTEAFF.